Each of the 13 T cell receptor beta chains below was sequenced from the same sample in a study of blood T cell repertoires in COVID-19. Clones were sequenced by immunoSEQ multiplex PCR, and TCRdb holds only the in-frame ones, with some missing. The sample lists 200,000 to 250,000 clones, around 84% occurring once. Sequenced sample: peripheral blood. The receptors come from a woman older than 75 with active or convalescent COVID-19.

The V and J genes are TRBV7-2 and TRBJ2-7, with D possibly matching TRBD2 (6 bases). CDR1 and CDR2 (germline): SGHTA, FQGNSA. The CDR3 covers 16 residues. The V end was cut by 6 bases, the J end by 6 bases, with 24 bases between. Here the CDR3 DNA reads TGTGCCAGCAGACCCCCATCTGTGCGGGGTCAGGGCGAGCAGTACTTC. This sequence encodes CASRPPSVRGQGEQYF.

This chain joins TRBV28 and TRBJ2-1, with TRBD2 as a possible D gene (6 bases). Germline loops: CDR1 MDHEN, CDR2 SYDVKM. The germline V and J ends were trimmed by 4 bases and 15 bases, with 16 bases remaining between them. The CDR3 is 12 residues long. The CDR3 sequence is CASSSLRGIGFF. In DNA, the CDR3 is TGTGCCAGCAGTTCCCTTCGCGGGATTGGGTTCTTC. The variable domain in full, with the rest retrieved from reference TRBV28 and TRBJ2-1, is DVKVTQSSRYLVKRTGEKVFLECVQDMDHENMFWYRQDPGLGLRLIYFSYDVKMKEKGDIPEGYSVSREKKERFSLILESASTNQTSMYLCASSSLRGIGFFGPGTRLTVL.

This clone appeared once. The chain recombines TRBV6-5 with TRBJ2-3; a possible D gene is TRBD1 (6 bases). This CDR3 region has 15 residues. Deletions cut 5 bases from V and 0 bases from J, with 12 bases between. From germline, CDR1 is MNHEY and CDR2 SVGAGI. The CDR3 nucleotides read TGTGCCAGCAGTACCCAGGGGATTAGCACAGATACGCAGTATTTT. This translates into CASSTQGISTDTQYF.

The chain joins TRBV4-1 to TRBJ1-2, with D possibly being TRBD1 (6 bases). Germline V gene sequence: CDR1 MGHRA, CDR2 YSYEKL. The CDR3 has 15 amino acids. V lost 1 base to trimming and J lost 8 bases, with 17 bases between them. CDR3 nucleotide sequence: TGCGCCAGCAGCCAAGGGGGGCAGGGAGTACAAGGCTACACCTTC. It encodes CASSQGGQGVQGYTF.

This sequence joins TRBV18 and TRBJ1-2; D ambiguous. V was pared by 3 bases and J by 8 bases, with 7 bases between. This CDR3 is 11 amino acids long. In germline, CDR1 is KGHSH, CDR2 LQKENI. The CDR3 nucleotides read TGTGCCAGCTCACCGCTAGACGGCTACACCTTC. Amino acids: CASSPLDGYTF.

The rearrangement joins TRBV19 to TRBJ2-4, with a weak D call TRBD2 (6 bases). CDR1 and CDR2 (germline): LNHDA, SQIVND (reference sequence). V was pared by 5 bases and J by 0 bases, with 11 bases between. The CDR3 length is 15 residues. The CDR3 spells CASSPRDLAKNIQYF. The CDR3 nucleotides read TGTGCCAGTAGTCCCCGGGACTTAGCCAAAAACATTCAGTACTTC.

V is TRBV7-9 and J is TRBJ2-2; D is uncertain. The CDR3 loop spans 14 amino acids. The V and J ends lost 9 bases and 7 bases respectively, with 18 bases between them. Germline assignment: CDR1 SEHNR and CDR2 FQNEAQ (reference sequence). CDR3 in amino acids: CASKTAGVNGELFF. CDR3 nucleotide sequence: TGTGCCAGTAAGACGGCAGGTGTGAACGGGGAGCTGTTTTTT.

The gene calls are TRBV5-4 and TRBJ1-2, with TRBD1 matching 11 bases. J was trimmed by 5 bases and V by 4 bases; bases with no gene match: 7. Looked up from germline, CDR1 is SGHNT and CDR2 is YYREEE (reference sequence). This CDR3 is 15 amino acids long. The DNA for the CDR3 is TGTGCCAGCAGCCAAAGGACAGGGGGCCAGTATGGCTACACCTTC. Protein: CASSQRTGGQYGYTF.

This sequence joins TRBV28 and TRBJ1-2; 8 positions agree with TRBD1. The J segment lost 8 bases and the V segment lost 2 bases, leaving 16 bases of the junction unmatched. Per the germline V gene, CDR1 is MDHEN and CDR2 is SYDVKM. CDR3 length: 17 amino acids. In nucleotides, the CDR3 is TGTGCCAGCAGTTTAAGGGCGGGGACAGGAGGCAGGATGGGCTACACCTTC. The encoded protein is CASSLRAGTGGRMGYTF.

This clone was observed once. Mismatch with germline at one junction end may stem from a read error. This chain uses TRBV24-1 with TRBJ1-2, with TRBD1 identical over 8 bases. From germline, CDR1 is KGHDR and CDR2 SFDVKD. The CDR3 length is 16 residues. As DNA, the CDR3 is TGTGCCGCCAGTGGGGGAATCAGGGGGCGCAGGCCTGGCTACACCTTC. This encodes CAASGGIRGRRPGYTF.

This rearrangement joins TRBV19 to TRBJ1-5; tentative D call: TRBD1 (6 bases). CDR1 and CDR2 from the germline V gene are LNHDA and SQIVND (reference sequence). CDR3 length: 14 amino acids. The ends were cut back, 7 bases at V and 8 bases at J, with 18 bases in the middle. The chain's CDR3 is CASTVPGGWEPQHF. As DNA, the CDR3 is TGTGCCAGTACAGTTCCGGGGGGCTGGGAGCCCCAGCATTTT.

The V and J genes are TRBV18 and TRBJ2-5, with 12 bases aligning to TRBD2. The ends lost 3 bases at V and 6 bases at J; junction bases unmatched: 17. Germline-derived CDR1 and CDR2 are KGHSH and LQKENI. This CDR3 is 19 amino acids long. CDR3 DNA sequence: TGTGCCAGCTCACCCCAGCCGGGACTAGCGGGTCCGGTAATTCAGACCCAGTACTTC. This gives the protein CASSPQPGLAGPVIQTQYF.

V gene TRBV7-9 combines with J gene TRBJ2-7; perhaps TRBD1 as D (5 bases). Germline V gives CDR1 SEHNR, CDR2 FQNEAQ (reference sequence). V dropped 0 bases and J dropped 2 bases, with 8 bases sitting between them. This CDR3 spans 14 amino acids. The CDR3 nucleotides read TGTGCCAGCAGCTTAGCCGGACAAACCTACGAGCAGTACTTC. It encodes CASSLAGQTYEQYF. The whole variable domain, remainder taken from reference TRBV7-9 and TRBJ2-7, is DTGVSQNPRHKITKRGQNVTFRCDPISEHNRLYWYRQTLGQGPEFLTYFQNEAQLEKSRLLSDRFSAERPKGSFSTLEIQRTEQGDSAMYLCASSLAGQTYEQYFGPGTRLTVT.